The 26 T cell receptor beta chains below all came from one sample that was sequenced in a study of T cell responses to AZD1222 COVID-19 vaccine. Produced via immunoSEQ multiplex PCR; TCRdb's table is partial and in-frame only. The sample consists of about 67,000 clones, 83% of them appearing once. The sequencing used peripheral blood, collected 28 days after the second AZD1222 dose. These receptors came from an adult who received the AZD1222 COVID-19 vaccine.

This chain joins TRBV3-1 (or the pseudogene TRBV3-2) and TRBJ1-2; 12 bases line up with TRBD1. Germline-derived CDR1 and CDR2 are LGHDT and YNNKEL (reference sequence). The CDR3 consists of 15 residues. J gave up 8 bases and V 5 bases, and 9 bases lay outside the gene matches. CDR3 residues: CASSSPGTGGGGYTF. The CDR3 region has the DNA TGTGCCAGCAGCTCTCCCGGGACAGGGGGCGGAGGCTACACCTTC.

The rearrangement uses TRBV5-6 and TRBJ2-7; D is possibly TRBD1 (6 bases). The V end lost 4 bases, the J end lost 7 bases, and 21 bases lay between the germline ends. Germline CDR1 reads SGHDT; CDR2 reads YYEEEE. The CDR3 runs to 15 residues. The CDR3 loop reads CASSRSQGMVGEQYF. The CDR3 DNA reads TGTGCCAGCAGCAGATCCCAGGGGATGGTTGGTGAGCAGTACTTC.

This chain links TRBV21-1 with TRBJ1-2; the table's D call TRBD1 went unverified against the DNA. TRBV21-1 is tagged as a pseudogene. CDR3 length equals 14 residues. CDR3 sequence (DNA): TGTGCCAGCAGCAAGGAGGACAGGGCCGCTGGCTACACCTTC. Translated, it gives CASSKEDRAAGYTF.

The rearrangement uses TRBV19 and TRBJ2-2; D is possibly TRBD1 (6 bases). In germline, CDR1 is LNHDA, CDR2 SQIVND (reference sequence). The CDR3 loop spans 16 amino acids. V lost 5 bases, J lost 4 bases, and 17 bases lay in between. The CDR3 DNA follows: TGTGCCAGTAGTGCCTCGAACAGGGTTGGCACCGGGGAGCTGTTTTTT. It yields the protein CASSASNRVGTGELFF. Supplemented by reference TRBV19 and TRBJ2-2, the full variable domain reads DGGITQSPKYLFRKEGQNVTLSCEQNLNHDAMYWYRQDPGQGLRLIYYSQIVNDFQKGDIAEGYSVSREKKESFPLTVTSAQKNPTAFYLCASSASNRVGTGELFFGEGSRLTVL.

The V and J genes are TRBV2 and TRBJ1-1; 9 bases match TRBD1. With V trimmed by 6 bases and J by 5 bases, 7 bases remained unmatched. The CDR3 length is 14 residues. Germline lookup yields CDR1 SNHLY and CDR2 FYNNEI. The CDR3 nucleotides are TGTGCCAGCAGGGGGGACAGGGAAGGAACTGAAGCTTTCTTT. Its translation is CASRGDREGTEAFF. The full variable domain, with the rest looked up from reference TRBV2 and TRBJ1-1, is EPEVTQTPSHQVTQMGQEVILRCVPISNHLYFYWYRQILGQKVEFLVSFYNNEISEKSEIFDDQFSVERPDGSNFTLKIRSTKLEDSAMYFCASRGDREGTEAFFGQGTRLTVV.

This chain connects TRBV6-1 to TRBJ1-1, with unresolved D. Trimming pared 3 bases from V and 6 bases from J, leaving 8 bases between. The CDR3 is 12 amino acids. Germline values: CDR1 MNHNS, CDR2 SASEGT. CDR3 protein: CASSEKISEAFF. CDR3 DNA sequence: TGTGCCAGCAGTGAGAAGATCTCTGAAGCTTTCTTT.

The chain is built from TRBV5-1 and TRBJ2-3; 8 nucleotides align to TRBD2. This CDR3 contains 15 residues. Germline assignment: CDR1 SGHRS and CDR2 YFSETQ. Unmatched junction bases numbered 6, after V lost 4 bases and J lost 2 bases. CDR3 protein: CASSGLAGFTDTQYF. CDR3 nucleotide sequence: TGCGCCAGCAGCGGTCTAGCGGGCTTCACAGATACGCAGTATTTT.

The chain uses TRBV15 and TRBJ2-1; 9 bases match TRBD1. The junction had 6 bases not matched to a gene; V was cut back by 3 bases and J by 0 bases. The CDR3 has 17 amino acids. Germline V lookup: CDR1 LNHNV, CDR2 YYDKDF (reference sequence). The CDR3 here is CATSRDRGPSSYNEQFF. In nucleotides, the CDR3 is TGTGCCACCAGCAGGGACAGGGGTCCTAGCTCCTACAATGAGCAGTTCTTC.

The chain couples TRBV30 to TRBJ2-3; D unclear. From germline, CDR1 is GTSNPN and CDR2 SVGIG (reference sequence). V was clipped by 0 bases and J by 1 base, with 5 bases between them. This CDR3 has 13 residues. The CDR3 coding sequence is TGTGCCTGGAGTGTACGTGGCACAGATACGCAGTATTTT. Amino acid sequence: CAWSVRGTDTQYF.

The CDR3 here is CSARSYNEQFF. DNA for the CDR3: TGCAGTGCTCGCTCCTACAATGAGCAGTTCTTC. This chain connects TRBV20-1 to TRBJ2-1; D remains ambiguous. Germline V gives CDR1 DFQATT, CDR2 SNEGSKA (reference sequence). CDR3 size: 11 residues. Trimming pared 5 bases from V and 0 bases from J, leaving 2 bases between.

The gene calls are TRBV19 and TRBJ2-3, with TRBD1 identical over 7 bases. The CDR3 consists of 16 residues. V lost 3 bases and J lost 0; bases outside the gene matches: 6. CDR1 is LNHDA, CDR2 SQIVND, per germline (reference sequence). Here the CDR3 reads CASSMGQYSSTDTQYF. The CDR3, as DNA: TGTGCCAGTAGTATGGGACAGTATTCTAGCACAGATACGCAGTATTTT.

Here the CDR3 reads CASSHTRGQYEQYF. CDR3 nucleotide sequence: TGTGCCAGCAGCCATACCAGGGGTCAGTACGAGCAGTACTTC. V and J are TRBV3-1 (or the pseudogene TRBV3-2) and TRBJ2-7; D perhaps matches TRBD1 (6 bases). This CDR3 spans 14 amino acids. Per germline, CDR1 LGHDT and CDR2 YNNKEL (reference sequence). V was trimmed by 3 bases and J by 4 bases, leaving 13 bases between them.

The chain carries TRBV19 and TRBJ2-1; a weak D match, TRBD2 (6 bases). Per the germline V gene, CDR1 is LNHDA and CDR2 is SQIVND (reference sequence). CDR3 size: 15 residues. V was shortened by 1 base and J by 1 base, with 8 bases between the two germline ends. The CDR3 is CASSIAAGSYNEQFF. For the CDR3, the DNA is TGTGCCAGTAGTATAGCGGCGGGGTCCTACAATGAGCAGTTCTTC.

The chain links TRBV4-2 to TRBJ1-4, with a tentative D call TRBD1 (6 bases). The V end lost 0 bases, the J end lost 4 bases, and 9 bases lay between the germline ends. The CDR3 covers 15 residues. Germline CDR1 LGHNA, CDR2 YNFKEQ. The CDR3 bases are TGTGCCAGCAGCCAAGAACACAGGGTTAATGAAAAACTGTTTTTT. Its protein product is CASSQEHRVNEKLFF.

J is TRBJ1-2 and V is TRBV15, with a possible D match to TRBD1 (5 bases). Germline V gene sequence: CDR1 LNHNV, CDR2 YYDKDF (reference sequence). V gave up 0 bases and J gave up 8 bases, with 16 bases separating them. This CDR3 is built from 15 residues. CDR3 residues: CATSRDGRGAGGYTF. CDR3 in DNA: TGTGCCACCAGCAGAGATGGTAGAGGGGCGGGAGGCTACACCTTC.

The J gene is TRBJ2-5, the V gene TRBV6-4; D is possibly TRBD1 or TRBD2 (5 bases each). Germline V gene lookup returns CDR1 MRHNA and CDR2 SNTAGT. The length of the CDR3 is 13 residues. V lost 3 bases, J lost 5 bases, and 10 bases lay in between. DNA for the CDR3: TGTGCCAGCAGTGAACGGGGACGGGAGACCCAGTACTTC. As protein: CASSERGRETQYF.

The chain has TRBV6-1 and TRBJ2-7, with a weak D call TRBD1 (7 bases). CDR1 and CDR2 (germline): MNHNS, SASEGT. This CDR3 has 15 amino acids. Trimming shortened V by 1 base and J by 5 bases, and 15 bases separated the two germline ends. The DNA of the CDR3 is TGTGCCAGCAGTGAAGGGCAGGGGGGCCCCCACGAGCAGTACTTC. It codes for CASSEGQGGPHEQYF.

The chain is built from TRBV24-1 and TRBJ1-4; 10 bases line up with TRBD1. CDR1 is KGHDR and CDR2 is SFDVKD in the germline V gene. With V trimmed by 6 bases and J by 6 bases, 3 bases remained unmatched. The CDR3 is 14 residues long. The CDR3, as DNA: TGTGCCACCAGTCGGACAGGGGGAGATGAAAAACTGTTTTTT. Residues: CATSRTGGDEKLFF.

Written as DNA, the CDR3 is TGTGCCAGCTCCCGGGAGGGCACTGAAGCTTTCTTT. The encoded protein is CASSREGTEAFF. V and J are TRBV18 and TRBJ1-1; D gene uncertain. The germline CDR1 and CDR2 sequences are KGHSH and LQKENI. The CDR3 is made up of 12 amino acids. The V and J ends lost 6 bases and 4 bases respectively, with 9 bases between them.

The chain links TRBV25-1 to TRBJ2-6, with D possibly TRBD1 on 6 matching bases. The V end was cut by 2 bases, the J end by 3 bases, with 8 bases between. CDR3 length: 15 amino acids. CDR1 is MGHDK and CDR2 is SYGVNS in the germline V gene. As DNA, the CDR3 is TGTGCCAGCAGTGAAGGGGGCGTTGGGGCCAACGTCCTGACTTTC. Encoded protein: CASSEGGVGANVLTF.

This clone was seen only a few times. The V call is TRBV4-1, the J call TRBJ1-2, with 7 bases that match TRBD1. CDR1 is MGHRA, CDR2 YSYEKL, per germline. Losses at the gene ends were 1 base for V and 2 bases for J; bases not matched to a gene: 4. The CDR3 extends over 15 amino acids. DNA for the CDR3: TGCGCCAGCAGCCAAGGGCTACAGGGGAACTATGGCTACACCTTC. Translation: CASSQGLQGNYGYTF.

The CDR3 DNA reads TGTGCCAGCAGCTTGGCTAGCGGGGTCGACTACGAGCAGTACTTC. The encoded protein is CASSLASGVDYEQYF. The chain has TRBV5-5 and TRBJ2-7, with 9 nucleotides matching TRBD2. The CDR3 is made up of 15 amino acids. V lost 0 bases and J lost 3; bases outside the gene matches: 4. In germline, CDR1 is SGHKS, CDR2 YYEKEE (reference sequence).

The chain links TRBV27 to TRBJ1-1; possible D gene TRBD1, 6 bases. The germline V gene encodes CDR1 MNHEY and CDR2 SMNVEV (reference sequence). V dropped 4 bases and J dropped 5 bases, with 17 bases sitting between them. This CDR3 comprises 15 residues. The CDR3 DNA reads as TGTGCCAGCAGTTCCAGGGGTTGGGCGAGGACTGAAGCTTTCTTT. Protein product: CASSSRGWARTEAFF.

The chain uses TRBV5-4 and TRBJ1-2, with TRBD1 matching over 7 bases. The CDR3 length is 15 residues. Germline CDR1 is SGHNT and CDR2 is YYREEE (reference sequence). Trimming removed 4 bases from V and 5 bases from J; junction bases left unmatched: 11. The CDR3 nucleotides are TGTGCCAGCAGCCAGGGACAGACCGCGGGGTATGGCTACACCTTC. It encodes CASSQGQTAGYGYTF.

The V gene is TRBV5-4, the J gene TRBJ1-2; D might be TRBD1 (5 bases). In germline, CDR1 is SGHNT, CDR2 YYREEE (reference sequence). The CDR3 is made up of 14 amino acids. The V and J ends lost 2 bases and 2 bases respectively, with 10 bases between them. The DNA for the CDR3 is TGTGCCAGCAGCTTAGGACAAGTGAACTATGGCTACACCTTC. Translated, it gives CASSLGQVNYGYTF.

This chain connects TRBV28 to TRBJ1-3, with D tentatively TRBD1 (5 bases). This CDR3 comprises 15 residues. The ends were cut back, 2 bases at V and 0 bases at J, with 8 bases in the middle. Germline V gene sequence: CDR1 MDHEN, CDR2 SYDVKM. This CDR3 is CASSLRGFSGNTIYF. The CDR3 DNA sequence: TGTGCCAGCAGTTTAAGGGGTTTCTCTGGAAACACCATATATTTT.